These T cell receptor beta chains were read from a single sample in a study of blood T cells in healthy people across ages. From the 5' RACE reads, TCRdb called clonotypes with MiXCR, one entry per CDR3 protein. The table shows some 1.6 million distinct CDR3 sequences, with roughly 30% occurring only once. The specimen sequenced was blood. These receptors all stem from a woman in her twenties or thirties in good health. Both conserved end residues are part of each CDR3. The D gene is left open where the match is weak. Rows give clone size only sometimes, using once, few, many, or a class for an expanded clone.

d_gene: .
v_gene: TRBV3-1
abundance: few
j_gene: TRBJ2-3
CDR3aa: CASSNRMGDTQYF
CDR3nt: TGTGCCAGCAGCAATCGGATGGGGGATACGCAGTATTTT

d_gene: .
v_gene: TRBV30
abundance: .
j_gene: TRBJ2-5
CDR3aa: CAWSTEAKTQYF
CDR3nt: TGTGCCTGGAGTACAGAGGCGAAGACCCAGTACTTC

d_gene: TRBD1
v_gene: TRBV30
abundance: .
j_gene: TRBJ2-1
CDR3aa: CACRGSYNEQFF
CDR3nt: TGTGCCTGCAGGGGGTCCTACAATGAGCAGTTCTTC

d_gene: TRBD1
v_gene: TRBV20-1
abundance: few
j_gene: TRBJ1-2
CDR3aa: CSAMDRSFNYGYTF
CDR3nt: TGCAGTGCTATGGACAGGTCATTTAACTATGGCTACACCTTC

d_gene: .
v_gene: TRBV28
abundance: .
j_gene: TRBJ1-5
CDR3aa: CASKLNSNQPQHF
CDR3nt: TGTGCCAGTAAACTCAATAGCAATCAGCCCCAGCATTTT

d_gene: .
v_gene: TRBV14
abundance: few
j_gene: TRBJ1-4
CDR3aa: CASSLPRTGQREKLFF
CDR3nt: TGTGCCAGCAGCCTTCCAAGGACCGGACAGAGAGAAAAACTGTTTTTT

d_gene: .
v_gene: TRBV25-1
abundance: .
j_gene: TRBJ1-1
CDR3aa: CASSESNEPRTEAFF
CDR3nt: TGTGCCAGCAGTGAATCCAACGAACCTAGGACTGAAGCTTTCTTT

d_gene: TRBD2
v_gene: TRBV7-7
abundance: few
j_gene: TRBJ2-1
CDR3aa: CASSPRGGDAYNEQFF
CDR3nt: TGTGCCAGCAGCCCACGCGGGGGGGACGCCTACAATGAGCAGTTCTTC

d_gene: .
v_gene: TRBV20-1
abundance: .
j_gene: TRBJ2-7
CDR3aa: CSAKTGHSYEQYF
CDR3nt: TGCAGTGCTAAGACCGGGCACTCCTACGAGCAGTACTTC

d_gene: TRBD2
v_gene: TRBV3-1
abundance: few
j_gene: TRBJ2-4
CDR3aa: CASSGGSGRDIQYF
CDR3nt: TGTGCCAGCAGCGGTGGTAGCGGGAGAGACATTCAGTACTTC

d_gene: TRBD1
v_gene: TRBV2
abundance: .
j_gene: TRBJ2-7
CDR3aa: CARGQGVHEQYF
CDR3nt: TGTGCCAGAGGACAGGGGGTGCACGAGCAGTACTTC

d_gene: .
v_gene: TRBV4-1
abundance: once
j_gene: TRBJ2-1
CDR3aa: CARSLSAEYLYNEQFF
CDR3nt: TGCGCCCGCAGCCTGAGTGCGGAATACCTCTACAATGAGCAGTTCTTC

d_gene: TRBD1
v_gene: TRBV9
abundance: .
j_gene: TRBJ2-2
CDR3aa: CASSVAKWDRGTGELFF
CDR3nt: TGTGCCAGCAGCGTAGCGAAGTGGGACAGGGGAACCGGGGAGCTGTTTTTT

d_gene: .
v_gene: TRBV6-1
abundance: .
j_gene: TRBJ2-7
CDR3aa: CASSETISPIYEQYF
CDR3nt: TGTGCCAGCAGCGAAACGATTAGCCCTATCTACGAGCAGTACTTC

d_gene: .
v_gene: TRBV7-9
abundance: .
j_gene: TRBJ2-7
CDR3aa: CASSPGSSLEQYF
CDR3nt: TGTGCCAGCAGCCCGGGATCCTCCTTGGAGCAGTACTTC

d_gene: .
v_gene: TRBV7-2
abundance: .
j_gene: TRBJ1-4
CDR3aa: CASSSGITNEKLFF
CDR3nt: TGTGCCAGCAGCTCCGGGATAACTAATGAAAAACTGTTTTTT

d_gene: .
v_gene: TRBV5-1
abundance: many
j_gene: TRBJ2-5
CDR3aa: CASSSSTYQETQYF
CDR3nt: TGCGCCAGCAGCTCGTCCACGTACCAAGAGACCCAGTACTTC

d_gene: .
v_gene: TRBV5-1
abundance: .
j_gene: TRBJ2-3
CDR3aa: CASSSQIGGPALPDTQYF
CDR3nt: TGCGCCAGCAGCTCCCAGATTGGGGGACCGGCATTGCCAGATACGCAGTATTTT

d_gene: .
v_gene: TRBV20-1
abundance: .
j_gene: TRBJ1-5
CDR3aa: CSAREGRQGSQGRPQHF
CDR3nt: TGCAGTGCTAGAGAAGGCCGTCAGGGGTCACAAGGTCGGCCCCAGCATTTT

d_gene: .
v_gene: TRBV12-3/TRBV12-4
abundance: once
j_gene: TRBJ2-3
CDR3aa: CASTRGELRDTQYF
CDR3nt: TGTGCCAGCACCCGGGGTGAGCTTCGGGATACGCAGTATTTT

d_gene: TRBD1
v_gene: TRBV6-6
abundance: .
j_gene: TRBJ1-2
CDR3aa: CASSYHGQGFSNYGYTF
CDR3nt: TGTGCCAGCAGTTACCATGGACAGGGATTTAGTAACTATGGCTACACCTTC

d_gene: TRBD1
v_gene: TRBV6-1
abundance: few
j_gene: TRBJ1-5
CDR3aa: CASSDRGTGGQPQHF
CDR3nt: TGTGCCAGCAGTGACCGGGGAACAGGGGGTCAGCCCCAGCATTTT

d_gene: TRBD1
v_gene: TRBV20-1
abundance: .
j_gene: TRBJ2-3
CDR3aa: CSAPGQGLGSTDTQYF
CDR3nt: TGCAGTGCCCCCGGACAGGGCTTAGGTAGCACAGATACGCAGTATTTT

d_gene: .
v_gene: TRBV28
abundance: few
j_gene: TRBJ2-3
CDR3aa: CASSRAAKYVTARYTDTQYF
CDR3nt: TGTGCCAGCAGCCGTGCCGCTAAGTATGTAACAGCAAGGTACACAGATACGCAGTATTTT

d_gene: .
v_gene: TRBV27
abundance: .
j_gene: TRBJ2-7
CDR3aa: CASSRGTASFYEQYF
CDR3nt: TGTGCCAGCAGCCGTGGGACCGCGAGCTTCTACGAGCAGTACTTC

d_gene: TRBD2
v_gene: TRBV4-1
abundance: .
j_gene: TRBJ2-7
CDR3aa: CASSPRAGTSRYEQYF
CDR3nt: TGCGCCAGCAGCCCCCGGGCCGGGACTAGCAGGTACGAGCAGTACTTC

d_gene: TRBD1
v_gene: TRBV4-1
abundance: .
j_gene: TRBJ1-1
CDR3aa: CASSLLTQGMNTEAFF
CDR3nt: TGCGCCAGCAGCCTTCTGACACAGGGGATGAACACTGAAGCTTTCTTT

d_gene: TRBD2
v_gene: TRBV18
abundance: .
j_gene: TRBJ2-3
CDR3aa: CASSPWTSGGSGDTQYF
CDR3nt: TGTGCCAGCTCACCTTGGACTAGCGGGGGTTCTGGAGATACGCAGTATTTT

d_gene: TRBD2
v_gene: TRBV9
abundance: few
j_gene: TRBJ2-1
CDR3aa: CASSALAVLGEQFF
CDR3nt: TGTGCCAGCAGCGCACTAGCGGTACTAGGGGAGCAGTTCTTC

d_gene: TRBD2
v_gene: TRBV5-1
abundance: .
j_gene: TRBJ2-5
CDR3aa: CASSIEPGLAGEYF
CDR3nt: TGCGCCAGCAGCATCGAGCCGGGACTAGCGGGAGAGTACTTC

d_gene: .
v_gene: TRBV12-3/TRBV12-4
abundance: few
j_gene: TRBJ1-1
CDR3aa: CASSFSLEAFF
CDR3nt: TGTGCCAGCAGTTTTTCCCTTGAAGCTTTCTTT

d_gene: TRBD2
v_gene: TRBV4-1
abundance: .
j_gene: TRBJ2-3
CDR3aa: CASSQVVESGVTDTQYF
CDR3nt: TGCGCCAGCAGCCAAGTAGTCGAGAGCGGGGTCACAGATACGCAGTATTTT

d_gene: .
v_gene: TRBV7-3
abundance: .
j_gene: TRBJ2-7
CDR3aa: CASSPFREQYF
CDR3nt: TGTGCCAGCAGCCCATTCCGCGAGCAGTACTTC

d_gene: .
v_gene: TRBV7-6
abundance: few
j_gene: TRBJ2-5
CDR3aa: CASSPGHRQETQYF
CDR3nt: TGTGCCAGCAGCCCGGGACACCGACAAGAGACCCAGTACTTC

d_gene: .
v_gene: TRBV20-1
abundance: .
j_gene: TRBJ1-1
CDR3aa: CSARVGGADTEAFF
CDR3nt: TGCAGTGCTAGAGTTGGGGGCGCGGACACTGAAGCTTTCTTT

d_gene: .
v_gene: TRBV27
abundance: .
j_gene: TRBJ1-5
CDR3aa: CASSVVGLSNQPQHF
CDR3nt: TGTGCCAGCAGCGTCGTAGGGTTAAGCAATCAGCCCCAGCATTTT

d_gene: .
v_gene: TRBV4-1
abundance: few
j_gene: TRBJ1-5
CDR3aa: CASSQVSVYSNQPQHF
CDR3nt: TGCGCCAGCAGCCAAGTTTCAGTTTATAGCAATCAGCCCCAGCATTTT

d_gene: .
v_gene: TRBV20-1
abundance: .
j_gene: TRBJ1-1
CDR3aa: CSARETEVGTEAFF
CDR3nt: TGCAGTGCTAGAGAGACGGAGGTTGGGACTGAAGCTTTCTTT

d_gene: .
v_gene: TRBV20-1
abundance: .
j_gene: TRBJ1-1
CDR3aa: CSARPRGRDTEAFF
CDR3nt: TGCAGTGCTAGACCCCGGGGCAGGGACACTGAAGCTTTCTTT

d_gene: .
v_gene: TRBV20-1
abundance: .
j_gene: TRBJ2-3
CDR3aa: CSARNRTQLSADTQYF
CDR3nt: TGCAGTGCTAGAAACAGGACGCAGCTTAGCGCAGATACGCAGTATTTT

d_gene: .
v_gene: TRBV2
abundance: .
j_gene: TRBJ2-1
CDR3aa: CASWEALSSYNEQFF
CDR3nt: TGTGCCAGCTGGGAGGCCTTGAGCTCCTACAATGAGCAGTTCTTC

d_gene: .
v_gene: TRBV6-1
abundance: few
j_gene: TRBJ2-5
CDR3aa: CASTKNYGETQYF
CDR3nt: TGTGCCAGCACCAAGAATTACGGGGAGACCCAGTACTTC

d_gene: TRBD2
v_gene: TRBV3-1
abundance: few
j_gene: TRBJ2-1
CDR3aa: CASSQEGEGRLNEQFF
CDR3nt: TGTGCCAGCAGCCAAGAGGGGGAGGGCCGTTTAAATGAGCAGTTCTTC

d_gene: .
v_gene: TRBV11-2
abundance: few
j_gene: TRBJ2-3
CDR3aa: CASSLASAGTQYF
CDR3nt: TGTGCCAGCAGCTTAGCTTCCGCGGGTACGCAGTATTTT

d_gene: .
v_gene: TRBV30
abundance: .
j_gene: TRBJ1-5
CDR3aa: CAWSIGGNQPQHF
CDR3nt: TGTGCCTGGAGTATTGGGGGCAATCAGCCCCAGCATTTT

d_gene: .
v_gene: TRBV9
abundance: .
j_gene: TRBJ2-1
CDR3aa: CASSVGARDVISEQFF
CDR3nt: TGTGCCAGCAGCGTGGGGGCTAGGGACGTCATCAGTGAGCAGTTCTTC